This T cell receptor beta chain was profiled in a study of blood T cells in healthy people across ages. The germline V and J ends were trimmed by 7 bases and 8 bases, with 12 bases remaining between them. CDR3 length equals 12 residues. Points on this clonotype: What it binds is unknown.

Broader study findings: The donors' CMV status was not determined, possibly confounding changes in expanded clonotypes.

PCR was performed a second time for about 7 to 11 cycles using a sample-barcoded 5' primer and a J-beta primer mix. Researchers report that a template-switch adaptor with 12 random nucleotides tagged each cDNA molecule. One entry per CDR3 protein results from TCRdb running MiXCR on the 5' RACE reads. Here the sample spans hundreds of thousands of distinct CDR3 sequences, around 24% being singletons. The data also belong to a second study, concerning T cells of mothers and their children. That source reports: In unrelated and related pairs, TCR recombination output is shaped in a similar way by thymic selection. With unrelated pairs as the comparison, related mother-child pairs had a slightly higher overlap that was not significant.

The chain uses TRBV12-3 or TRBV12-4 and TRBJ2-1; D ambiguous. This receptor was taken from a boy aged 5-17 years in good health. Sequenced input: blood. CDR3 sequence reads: CASTHSSHEQFF. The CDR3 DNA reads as TGTGCCAGCACCCATAGTTCCCATGAGCAGTTCTTC.